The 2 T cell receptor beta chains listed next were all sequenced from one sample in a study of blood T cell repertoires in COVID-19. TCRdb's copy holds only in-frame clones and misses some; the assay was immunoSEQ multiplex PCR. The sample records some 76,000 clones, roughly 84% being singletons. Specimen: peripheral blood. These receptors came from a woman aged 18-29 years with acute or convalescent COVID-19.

This chain's CDR3 is CASGGLAGSGANVLTF. For the CDR3, the DNA is TGTGCCAGTGGGGGACTAGCTGGGTCTGGGGCCAACGTCCTGACTTTC. J is TRBJ2-6 and V is TRBV7-2, with 9 bases lining up with TRBD2. There are 16 residues in the CDR3. The trim removed 9 bases at V and 1 base at J, leaving 7 bases unmatched. Germline V lookup: CDR1 SGHTA, CDR2 FQGNSA.

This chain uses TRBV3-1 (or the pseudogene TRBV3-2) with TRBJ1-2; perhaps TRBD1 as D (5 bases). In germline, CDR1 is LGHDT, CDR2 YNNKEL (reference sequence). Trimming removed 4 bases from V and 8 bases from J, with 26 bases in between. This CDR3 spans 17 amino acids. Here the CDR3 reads CASSPHTRASAGYGYTF. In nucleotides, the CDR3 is TGTGCCAGCAGCCCTCATACGAGAGCCTCGGCAGGGTACGGCTACACCTTC.